This T cell receptor beta chain was recorded in a study of blood T cell repertoires in COVID-19. Study details: The United States, Italy and Spain provided the acute and convalescent COVID-19 samples. PBMCs, B-cell-depleted T cells, or T cells were the source of the cDNA or gDNA that made up the material.

Germline V CDR1 and CDR2: SGDLS, YYNGEE. This CDR3 spans 12 amino acids. V lost 3 bases, J lost 7 bases, and 0 bases stayed unmatched. Data came from immunoSEQ multiplex PCR; TCRdb stores just in-frame clones and leaves some out. The sample consists of about 230,000 clones, 80% to 85% of them appearing once. Sequencing was performed on peripheral blood. The rearrangement joins TRBV9 to TRBJ1-4; 7 bases fit TRBD1. This sequence originates from a man in his fifties or sixties with active or convalescent COVID-19. CDR3 in DNA: TGTGCCAGCAGCGGACAGGGTGAAAAACTGTTTTTT. Translated: CASSGQGEKLFF.